These 18 T cell receptor beta chains were sequenced from one sample in a study of blood T cell repertoires in COVID-19. The data were produced by immunoSEQ multiplex PCR, yet TCRdb's version contains in-frame clones alone and is incomplete. The sample includes 110,000 or so clones, approximately 90% seen only once; the top ten take 8% to 9.5%. Sequencing used peripheral blood. These receptors originate from a woman in her 70s who had recovered from COVID-19.

This chain links TRBV2 with TRBJ2-1; TRBD1 might be the D (5 bases). Germline CDR1 reads SNHLY; CDR2 reads FYNNEI. The CDR3 is 15 amino acids. Between the trimmed V and J ends, which lost 4 bases and 5 bases, there was a span of 15 bases. The CDR3 region has the DNA TGTGCCAGCAGTGGATTGAGACAGTGGAACAATGAGCAGTTCTTC. It codes for CASSGLRQWNNEQFF.

The rearrangement links TRBV28 to TRBJ2-7; 7 nucleotides match TRBD2. The junction had 4 bases not matched to a gene; V was cut back by 5 bases and J by 3 bases. Germline loops: CDR1 MDHEN, CDR2 SYDVKM. This CDR3 region has 13 residues. The CDR3 DNA sequence: TGTGCCAGCAGTCTAGCGGCGGGCTACGAGCAGTACTTC. Translating it yields CASSLAAGYEQYF.

V usage is TRBV5-6 and J usage is TRBJ1-3; maybe TRBD1 (5 bases). The V end lost 3 bases, the J end lost 0 bases, and 13 bases lay between the germline ends. CDR1 and CDR2 from the germline V gene are SGHDT and YYEEEE. CDR3 length equals 16 residues. CDR3 loop: CASSWGRFFSGNTIYF. The DNA of the CDR3 is TGTGCCAGCAGCTGGGGCAGATTCTTCTCTGGAAACACCATATATTTT. The whole variable domain, filled in from reference TRBV5-6 and TRBJ1-3, reads DAGVTQSPTHLIKTRGQQVTLRCSPKSGHDTVSWYQQALGQGPQFIFQYYEEEERQRGNFPDRFSGHQFPNYSSELNVNALLLGDSALYLCASSWGRFFSGNTIYFGEGSWLTVV.

About this clone itself: Different DNA sequences within this sample yield the same CDR3. The chain carries TRBV27 and TRBJ2-3; 8 positions agree with TRBD2. The CDR3 has 14 residues. Germline-derived CDR1 and CDR2 are MNHEY and SMNVEV (reference sequence). V lost 2 bases and J lost 6; bases outside the gene matches: 4. This chain's CDR3 is CASSLREGGDTQYF. The CDR3, as DNA: TGTGCCAGCAGTTTACGGGAGGGGGGGGATACGCAGTATTTT.

CDR3 in DNA: TGTGCCAGCAACAGGGGGAGCATAGGGCAGTACTTC. Residues: CASNRGSIGQYF. This chain links TRBV21-1 with TRBJ2-7; no DNA check was done on the table's D call, TRBD1. TRBV21-1 is a pseudogene locus. The CDR3 consists of 12 residues.

This chain joins TRBV30 and TRBJ2-2; no clear D. This CDR3 region has 14 residues. Trimming pared 3 bases from V and 0 bases from J, leaving 8 bases between. Germline values: CDR1 GTSNPN, CDR2 SVGIG (reference sequence). The CDR3 loop is CAWRRVANTGELFF. The CDR3 bases are TGTGCCTGGAGAAGAGTCGCGAACACCGGGGAGCTGTTTTTT.

The genes are TRBV7-2 and TRBJ1-1, with D unclear. The CDR3 contains 14 residues. The germline V and J ends were trimmed by 1 base and 5 bases, with 11 bases remaining between them. CDR1 is SGHTA and CDR2 is FQGNSA in the germline V gene. The CDR3 DNA reads as TGTGCCAGCAGCTTAGAAGTTGAGGGTACTGAAGCTTTCTTT. Protein: CASSLEVEGTEAFF. The variable domain in full, with the rest retrieved from reference TRBV7-2 and TRBJ1-1, is GAGVSQSPSNKVTEKGKDVELRCDPISGHTALYWYRQSLGQGLEFLIYFQGNSAPDKSGLPSDRFSAERTGGSVSTLTIQRTQQEDSAVYLCASSLEVEGTEAFFGQGTRLTVV.

V gene TRBV4-3 combines with J gene TRBJ2-1, with D maybe TRBD1 (6 bases). V lost 1 base and J lost 6, with 16 bases in between. This CDR3 region has 16 residues. Germline CDR1 and CDR2: LGHNA and YSLEER. The chain's CDR3 is CASSQVVAGVGNEQFF. The CDR3 DNA reads as TGCGCCAGCAGCCAAGTAGTTGCAGGGGTGGGCAATGAGCAGTTCTTC.

V and J are TRBV18 and TRBJ2-7; TRBD2 agrees at 10 bases. Germline V gives CDR1 KGHSH, CDR2 LQKENI. V was pared by 2 bases and J by 3 bases, with 4 bases of the junction left unmatched. The CDR3 is 15 amino acids. The CDR3 DNA follows: TGTGCCAGCTCACCAGAGCGGGGGGGCATCTACGAGCAGTACTTC. Translated, it gives CASSPERGGIYEQYF.

The rearrangement links TRBV7-2 to TRBJ2-7; no firm D call. The CDR3 has 13 amino acids. CDR1 SGHTA and CDR2 FQGNSA come from the germline V gene. V was clipped by 7 bases and J by 0 bases, with 10 bases between them. The CDR3 protein is CASTLWPSYEQYF. The CDR3 region has the DNA TGTGCCAGCACCCTTTGGCCCTCCTACGAGCAGTACTTC.

This chain joins TRBV11-2 and TRBJ2-1; 13 bases line up with TRBD2. V trimming: 5 bases; J trimming: 2 bases; junction bases outside the gene matches: 6. This CDR3 has 17 amino acids. Germline V gives CDR1 SGHAT, CDR2 FQNNGV. Here the CDR3 reads CASSPTTSGGPYNEQFF. In DNA, the CDR3 is TGTGCCAGCAGCCCAACGACTAGCGGGGGGCCCTACAATGAGCAGTTCTTC.

The chain has TRBV9 and TRBJ1-3; weak D call: TRBD1 (5 bases). V shed 0 bases and J shed 4 bases, with 8 bases lying between them. Germline CDR1 reads SGDLS; CDR2 reads YYNGEE. The CDR3 spans 14 residues. CDR3 sequence (DNA): TGTGCCAGCAGCGTAGGGACACCCGGAAACACCATATATTTT. Translating it yields CASSVGTPGNTIYF.

The DNA of the CDR3 is TGTGCCAGTAGTTCCCGTGGGCACATGACAGATACGCAGTATTTT. Translating gives CASSSRGHMTDTQYF. The rearrangement links TRBV19 to TRBJ2-3; D not certain. Per germline, CDR1 LNHDA and CDR2 SQIVND (reference sequence). The CDR3 is 15 amino acids. Trimming removed 5 bases from V and 3 bases from J, with 15 bases in between.

As for this clone: The sample holds other DNA sequences that translate to the same CDR3. The V call is TRBV7-9, the J call TRBJ1-1, with 7 nucleotides matching TRBD1. The germline gives CDR1 SEHNR, CDR2 FQNEAQ (reference sequence). The CDR3 has 14 amino acids. The junction had 4 bases not matched to a gene; V was cut back by 5 bases and J by 1 base. The CDR3 nucleotides are TGTGCCAGCAGCCCCCAGGGGGGGAACACTGAAGCTTTCTTT. Amino acids: CASSPQGGNTEAFF.

The J gene is TRBJ2-5, the V gene TRBV27; no clear D. The CDR3 extends over 14 amino acids. Trimming took 3 bases from V and 5 from J, leaving 13 bases between them. The germline V gene encodes CDR1 MNHEY and CDR2 SMNVEV (reference sequence). The CDR3 sequence is CASSFGSSVETQYF. CDR3 nucleotide sequence: TGTGCCAGCAGTTTCGGGTCGTCGGTTGAGACCCAGTACTTC.

The chain has TRBV27 and TRBJ2-6; weak D call: TRBD1 (5 bases). The CDR3 extends over 16 amino acids. V lost 5 bases and J lost 2, with 13 bases in between. Germline assignment: CDR1 MNHEY and CDR2 SMNVEV (reference sequence). CDR3 amino acids: CASSPPDSTGANVLTF. The CDR3 nucleotides read TGTGCCAGCAGTCCCCCCGACAGTACTGGGGCCAACGTCCTGACTTTC. Using reference TRBV27 and TRBJ2-6 for the parts outside the CDR3, the full variable domain is EAQVTQNPRYLITVTGKKLTVTCSQNMNHEYMSWYRQDPGLGLRQIYYSMNVEVTDKGDVPEGYKVSRKEKRNFPLILESPSPNQTSLYFCASSPPDSTGANVLTFGAGSRLTVL.

V and J are TRBV19 and TRBJ2-7; TRBD2 agrees at 13 bases. The CDR3 spans 16 residues. V lost 5 bases to trimming and J lost 0 bases; unmatched junction nucleotides: 4. Germline V lookup: CDR1 LNHDA, CDR2 SQIVND (reference sequence). The CDR3 nucleotides read TGTGCCAGTAGTCCGACTAGCGGGGGGAGCTCCTACGAGCAGTACTTC. Protein product: CASSPTSGGSSYEQYF.

The J gene is TRBJ2-3, the V gene TRBV4-2, with 11 bases fitting TRBD2. J lost 7 bases, V lost 4 bases, and 4 bases had no gene match. CDR3 length: 14 residues. Germline CDR1 and CDR2: LGHNA and YNFKEQ. CDR3 DNA sequence: TGTGCCAGCAGCCCTAGCGGGGGGCTGAATACGCAGTATTTT. The encoded protein is CASSPSGGLNTQYF.